These 7 T cell receptor beta chains were all obtained from the same sample, sequenced in a study of Ad26.COV2.S vaccination and SARS-CoV-2 variants. Some clones are missing from TCRdb's copy, which holds only in-frame ones; the method was immunoSEQ multiplex PCR. The sample includes about 460,000 clones, roughly nine tenths of them seen just once. Treatment in this sample: around 19 received Ad26.COV2.S at low or high dose, single or two shots; five or six received placebo; per-sample allocation not given. On day 63 after the first injection, vaccine and placebo recipients gave samples. Sequencing was performed on peripheral blood, taken in a trial of Ad26.COV2.S vaccine versus placebo. These receptors were taken from a person between 18 and 59 years old who received the Ad26.COV2.S COVID-19 vaccine or a placebo.

The chain uses TRBV20-1 and TRBJ2-5; no clear D. In germline, CDR1 is DFQATT, CDR2 SNEGSKA (reference sequence). V lost 7 bases to trimming and J lost 5 bases, with 11 bases between them. There are 11 residues in the CDR3. CDR3 nucleotide sequence: TGCAGTGTTCCGGCCCCCGAGACCCAGTACTTC. Translated, it gives CSVPAPETQYF.

V gene TRBV18 combines with J gene TRBJ2-7; D possibly uses TRBD1 or TRBD2 (6 bases each). The V gene's germline CDR1 is KGHSH and CDR2 LQKENI. CDR3 length: 14 residues. V was shortened by 3 bases and J by 4 bases, with 13 bases between the two germline ends. The CDR3 region is CASSPRGGLYEQYF. CDR3 DNA sequence: TGTGCCAGCTCACCGCGAGGGGGGCTGTACGAGCAGTACTTC.

This clone was observed a single time. This rearrangement joins TRBV9 to TRBJ2-1, with TRBD1 matching 10 bases. This CDR3 is 15 amino acids long. In germline, CDR1 is SGDLS, CDR2 YYNGEE. V shed 3 bases and J 6 bases; nucleotides not matched to a gene: 6. The CDR3 region is CASSDSGTGANEQFF. CDR3 bases: TGTGCCAGCAGCGATTCCGGGACAGGGGCCAATGAGCAGTTCTTC.

The chain joins TRBV4-1 to TRBJ1-5; possible D gene TRBD1, 5 bases. The V end was cut by 4 bases, the J end by 6 bases, with 10 bases between. The CDR3 sequence is 13 residues long. Germline-derived CDR1 and CDR2 are MGHRA and YSYEKL. The CDR3 here is CASSRGAGQPQHF. The CDR3 region has the DNA TGCGCCAGCAGCCGAGGGGCGGGTCAGCCCCAGCATTTT.

The chain is built from TRBV12-2 and TRBJ2-7; the table's TRBD2 call for D was not verified on the DNA. TRBV12-2 is listed as a pseudogene. CDR3 length: 19 residues. The CDR3 sequence: CASRFPFQSDRGGSYEQYF. CDR3 in DNA: TGTGCAAGTCGCTTCCCCTTCCAATCGGATCGCGGGGGCTCCTACGAGCAGTACTTC.

This clone was counted only a few times. This chain connects TRBV4-1 to TRBJ2-7; 9 bases are shared with TRBD2. The CDR3 has 17 amino acids. In germline, CDR1 is MGHRA, CDR2 YSYEKL. V shed 0 bases, J shed 2 bases, and the junction held 8 bases outside the gene matches. The CDR3 DNA reads as TGCGCCAGCAGCCAAGAATGGCTAGCGGGGAACCCCTACGAGCAGTACTTC. It specifies CASSQEWLAGNPYEQYF.

This chain links TRBV15 with TRBJ2-3, with a weak D call TRBD1 (6 bases). The CDR3 totals 17 residues. From germline, CDR1 is LNHNV and CDR2 YYDKDF (reference sequence). The V end was cut by 2 bases, the J end by 2 bases, with 17 bases between. The CDR3 protein is CATSRFAGAISTDTQYF. The CDR3 coding sequence is TGTGCCACCAGCAGATTTGCAGGGGCGATTTCCACAGATACGCAGTATTTT.